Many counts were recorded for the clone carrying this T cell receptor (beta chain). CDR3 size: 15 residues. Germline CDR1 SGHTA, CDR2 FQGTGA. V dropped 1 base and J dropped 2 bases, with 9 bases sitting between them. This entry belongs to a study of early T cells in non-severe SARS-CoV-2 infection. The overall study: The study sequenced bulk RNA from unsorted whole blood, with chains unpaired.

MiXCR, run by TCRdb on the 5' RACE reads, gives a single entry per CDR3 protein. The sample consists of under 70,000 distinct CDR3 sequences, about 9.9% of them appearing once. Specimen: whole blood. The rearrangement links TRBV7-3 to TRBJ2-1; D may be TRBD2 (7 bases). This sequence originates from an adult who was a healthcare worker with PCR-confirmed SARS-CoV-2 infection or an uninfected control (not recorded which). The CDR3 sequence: CASSLRGGAYNEQFF. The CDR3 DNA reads TGTGCCAGCAGCTTAAGGGGGGGCGCCTACAATGAGCAGTTCTTC. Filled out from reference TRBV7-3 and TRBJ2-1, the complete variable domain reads GAGVSQTPSNKVTEKGKYVELRCDPISGHTALYWYRQSLGQGPEFLIYFQGTGAADDSGLPNDRFFAVRPEGSVSTLKIQRTERGDSAVYLCASSLRGGAYNEQFFGPGTRLTVL.